Below, 7 T cell receptor beta chains from the same sample are listed, as sequenced in a study of circulating and synovial CD4+ cells in juvenile arthritis. Only in-frame clones appear in the TCRdb table, and some are missing; sequencing was by immunoSEQ multiplex PCR. Here the sample spans around 35,000 clones, around 95% being singletons. Sequences were obtained from CD4+ T cells from blood. These receptors came from a human donor with juvenile idiopathic arthritis.

This chain connects TRBV28 to TRBJ1-2, with D unresolved. The CDR3 has 14 residues. V lost 5 bases to trimming and J lost 6 bases, with 16 bases between them. Germline V gene sequence: CDR1 MDHEN, CDR2 SYDVKM. In DNA, the CDR3 is TGTGCCAGCAGTGCACCGGGTGGCGGGGATGGCTACACCTTC. Protein: CASSAPGGGDGYTF.

J is TRBJ1-2 and V is TRBV20-1, with no clear D. CDR1 is DFQATT and CDR2 is SNEGSKA in the germline V gene (reference sequence). V lost 5 bases and J lost 5, with 9 bases in between. The CDR3 loop spans 11 amino acids. CDR3: CSAEGGYGYTF. The CDR3 nucleotides are TGCAGTGCTGAGGGCGGATATGGCTACACCTTC.

This clone was picked up a small number of times. The rearrangement links TRBV28 to TRBJ1-3, with no clear D. The CDR3 runs to 14 residues. Germline V gives CDR1 MDHEN, CDR2 SYDVKM. Trimming removed 8 bases at V and 4 bases at J, with 15 bases between. Here the CDR3 reads CASSGREGGNTIYF. Written as DNA, the CDR3 is TGTGCCAGCTCCGGCCGCGAGGGAGGAAACACCATATATTTT. Combining the CDR3 with reference TRBV28 and TRBJ1-3 gives the whole variable domain DVKVTQSSRYLVKRTGEKVFLECVQDMDHENMFWYRQDPGLGLRLIYFSYDVKMKEKGDIPEGYSVSREKKERFSLILESASTNQTSMYLCASSGREGGNTIYFGEGSWLTVV.

The chain has TRBV28 and TRBJ2-7; a possible D gene is TRBD2 (6 bases). The germline gives CDR1 MDHEN, CDR2 SYDVKM. The CDR3 extends over 14 amino acids. The germline V and J ends were trimmed by 7 bases and 0 bases, with 13 bases remaining between them. The CDR3 nucleotides read TGTGCCAGCAAAATGGGAGGACCCTCCTACGAGCAGTACTTC. Translated: CASKMGGPSYEQYF. Full variable domain (rest looked up from reference TRBV28 and TRBJ2-7): DVKVTQSSRYLVKRTGEKVFLECVQDMDHENMFWYRQDPGLGLRLIYFSYDVKMKEKGDIPEGYSVSREKKERFSLILESASTNQTSMYLCASKMGGPSYEQYFGPGTRLTVT.

This sequence joins TRBV28 and TRBJ2-5; D gene ambiguous. V gave up 8 bases and J gave up 1 base, with 26 bases separating them. From germline, CDR1 is MDHEN and CDR2 SYDVKM. The CDR3 extends over 18 amino acids. CDR3 sequence: CASRPSAFSAGRQETQYF. CDR3 DNA: TGTGCCAGCCGCCCCAGTGCATTCTCGGCAGGCCGCCAAGAGACCCAGTACTTC.

In this sample, this clone turned up a few times. The rearrangement links TRBV29-1 to TRBJ2-7; TRBD2 matches at 8 bases. Losses at the gene ends were 1 base for V and 4 bases for J; bases not matched to a gene: 6. Germline assignment: CDR1 SQVTM and CDR2 ANQGSEA. This CDR3 spans 14 amino acids. The CDR3: CSVEGLTGGYEQYF. CDR3 sequence (DNA): TGCAGCGTTGAAGGCTTAACGGGAGGGTACGAGCAGTACTTC.

The chain combines TRBV7-2 with TRBJ2-5; 10 nucleotides agree with TRBD2. The V and J ends lost 6 bases and 1 base, in that order; junction bases with no gene match: 2. The CDR3 is 14 amino acids. Germline V CDR1 and CDR2: SGHTA, FQGNSA. DNA for the CDR3: TGTGCCAGCAGGCTAGCGGGAGCCCAAGAGACCCAGTACTTC. It codes for CASRLAGAQETQYF.